What follows are 32 T cell receptor beta chains derived from one specimen sequenced in a study of blood T cell repertoires in COVID-19. TCRdb's copy holds only in-frame clones and misses some; the assay was immunoSEQ multiplex PCR. The sample has 200,000 to 300,000 clones, around 83% seen once. The sample was peripheral blood. Every receptor here comes from a woman aged 60-70 years with active or convalescent COVID-19.

This clone has only a few counts. The chain has TRBV5-1 and TRBJ2-1; D perhaps matches TRBD1 (5 bases). Germline V gives CDR1 SGHRS, CDR2 YFSETQ. This CDR3 comprises 14 residues. Trimming removed 4 bases from V and 5 bases from J, with 13 bases in between. The CDR3 region is CASSPYQGNNEQFF. The CDR3 bases are TGCGCCAGCAGCCCATACCAGGGTAACAATGAGCAGTTCTTC.

This clone appeared a few times. The chain combines TRBV15 with TRBJ1-2; D gene unclear. V lost 1 base, J lost 4 bases, and 10 bases lay in between. CDR3 length: 14 amino acids. Germline V gene lookup returns CDR1 LNHNV and CDR2 YYDKDF (reference sequence). The chain's CDR3 is CATSRVERSYGYTF. DNA of the CDR3: TGTGCCACCAGCAGAGTAGAGAGGAGCTATGGCTACACCTTC.

The V gene is TRBV5-1, the J gene TRBJ2-3; 14 bases match TRBD2. This CDR3 is 17 amino acids long. Germline CDR1 reads SGHRS; CDR2 reads YFSETQ. V trimming: 4 bases; J trimming: 3 bases; junction bases outside the gene matches: 7. As DNA, the CDR3 is TGCGCCAGCAGCCTTGGGACTAGCGGGGGAAGGACAGATACGCAGTATTTT. Residues: CASSLGTSGGRTDTQYF.

This sequence joins TRBV18 and TRBJ1-2, with D perhaps matching TRBD1 (6 bases). Per germline, CDR1 KGHSH and CDR2 LQKENI. Trimming removed 2 bases from V and 6 bases from J, with 13 bases in between. The CDR3 covers 14 residues. The CDR3 region has the DNA TGTGCCAGCTCACCAAGAATCAGGGGCGATGGCTACACCTTC. It codes for CASSPRIRGDGYTF.

The gene calls are TRBV7-9 and TRBJ1-2; D is uncertain. The CDR3 spans 13 residues. CDR1 is SEHNR, CDR2 FQNEAQ, per germline (reference sequence). V gave up 2 bases and J gave up 7 bases, with 11 bases separating them. The CDR3 bases are TGTGCCAGCAGCTTACCCGTCTCGGGTGGCTACACCTTC. Amino acid sequence: CASSLPVSGGYTF. Using reference TRBV7-9 and TRBJ1-2 for the parts outside the CDR3, the full variable domain is DTGVSQNPRHKITKRGQNVTFRCDPISEHNRLYWYRQTLGQGPEFLTYFQNEAQLEKSRLLSDRFSAERPKGSFSTLEIQRTEQGDSAMYLCASSLPVSGGYTFGSGTRLTVV.

V and J are TRBV27 and TRBJ2-7, with a possible D match to TRBD2 (5 bases). The germline V gene has CDR1 MNHEY and CDR2 SMNVEV (reference sequence). This CDR3 comprises 10 residues. Trimming shortened V by 10 bases and J by 6 bases, and 10 bases separated the two germline ends. This CDR3 is CAILACEQYF. The CDR3 region has the DNA TGTGCCATCCTAGCTTGCGAGCAGTACTTC.

V and J are TRBV19 and TRBJ1-5; TRBD1 might be the D (6 bases). Trimming took 6 bases from V and 8 from J, leaving 17 bases between them. This CDR3 spans 14 amino acids. CDR1 and CDR2 (germline): LNHDA, SQIVND (reference sequence). This CDR3 is CASSPGQRMEPQHF. The CDR3 DNA follows: TGTGCCAGTAGCCCGGGACAACGTATGGAGCCCCAGCATTTT.

This clone was observed a single time. The J gene is TRBJ2-1, the V gene TRBV6-2 or TRBV6-3, with D possibly being TRBD1 (6 bases). Germline CDR1 MNHEY, CDR2 SVGEGT. The CDR3 has 14 residues. V lost 5 bases and J 12 bases, leaving 20 bases between the germline ends. The CDR3 loop reads CASSLSRIGQTQFF. The CDR3 nucleotides read TGTGCCAGCAGTCTCTCGAGGATCGGACAGACGCAGTTCTTC.

Written as DNA, the CDR3 is TGTGCCAGCAGCTTGTTCGGGGGGCGTTACACTGAAGCTTTCTTT. This translates into CASSLFGGRYTEAFF. This chain joins TRBV5-6 and TRBJ1-1; a possible D gene is TRBD1 (6 bases). CDR1 is SGHDT, CDR2 YYEEEE, per germline. V lost 1 base, J lost 3 bases, and 13 bases lay in between. CDR3 length: 15 amino acids.

The chain has TRBV4-1 and TRBJ1-5, with 7 bases lining up with TRBD1. This CDR3 has 16 residues. V was pared by 2 bases and J by 1 base, with 5 bases of the junction left unmatched. Germline V gene sequence: CDR1 MGHRA, CDR2 YSYEKL. CDR3 residues: CASSQPPDRSNQPQHF. The CDR3 region has the DNA TGCGCCAGCAGCCAACCCCCGGACAGGAGCAATCAGCCCCAGCATTTT.

The gene calls are TRBV11-2 and TRBJ1-1, with TRBD1 matching over 8 bases. V was clipped by 5 bases and J by 1 base; unmatched bases: 6. CDR1 and CDR2 (germline): SGHAT, FQNNGV. The CDR3 sequence is 15 residues long. The CDR3 DNA follows: TGTGCCAGCAGCACAACCGGGACAGGGAACACTGAAGCTTTCTTT. Amino acid sequence: CASSTTGTGNTEAFF.

The sample holds one count of this clone. The gene calls are TRBV19 and TRBJ1-5, with a tentative D call TRBD1 (6 bases). CDR1 is LNHDA and CDR2 is SQIVND in the germline V gene (reference sequence). CDR3 size: 16 residues. The ends were cut back, 5 bases at V and 2 bases at J, with 16 bases in the middle. In DNA, the CDR3 is TGTGCCAGTAGTCTAAAGACAGGATCGGGCAATCAGCCCCAGCATTTT. Translation gives CASSLKTGSGNQPQHF.

The gene calls are TRBV20-1 and TRBJ2-7, with a possible D match to TRBD2 (6 bases). Germline V gene sequence: CDR1 DFQATT, CDR2 SNEGSKA (reference sequence). Trimming took off 6 bases at V and 6 bases at J, with 12 bases between the two ends. The CDR3 extends over 11 amino acids. The CDR3 DNA is TGCAGTGCCACACTAGCAGGCGAGCAGTACTTC. It translates to CSATLAGEQYF.

V is TRBV29-1 and J is TRBJ1-5; D remains unclear. In germline, CDR1 is SQVTM, CDR2 ANQGSEA. V lost 3 bases and J 8 bases, leaving 11 bases between the germline ends. This CDR3 region has 12 residues. The CDR3 DNA reads as TGCAGCGTTGAGATCAGTGGTGAGCCCCAGCATTTT. The encoded protein is CSVEISGEPQHF. Combining the CDR3 with reference TRBV29-1 and TRBJ1-5 gives the whole variable domain SAVISQKPSRDICQRGTSLTIQCQVDSQVTMMFWYRQQPGQSLTLIATANQGSEATYESGFVIDKFPISRPNLTFSTLTVSNMSPEDSSIYLCSVEISGEPQHFGDGTRLSIL.

This chain uses TRBV5-6 with TRBJ2-3, with D unresolved. The V and J ends lost 0 bases and 6 bases respectively, with 5 bases between them. This CDR3 region has 12 residues. CDR1 and CDR2 (germline): SGHDT, YYEEEE. CDR3 sequence: CASSLDGDTQYF. Here the CDR3 DNA reads TGTGCCAGCAGCTTGGACGGGGATACGCAGTATTTT.

The V call is TRBV19, the J call TRBJ1-2; D may be TRBD1 (6 bases). This CDR3 region has 15 residues. Germline loops: CDR1 LNHDA, CDR2 SQIVND (reference sequence). Trimming took 3 bases from V and 0 from J, leaving 11 bases between them. CDR3 sequence: CASSIASGANYGYTF. DNA of the CDR3: TGTGCCAGTAGTATCGCGTCAGGGGCTAACTATGGCTACACCTTC.

The chain combines TRBV25-1 with TRBJ2-7, with 8 nucleotides matching TRBD1. Germline CDR1 MGHDK, CDR2 SYGVNS. V was clipped by 3 bases and J by 1 base; unmatched bases: 2. This CDR3 has 14 residues. CDR3: CASSEDRASYEQYF. CDR3 DNA: TGTGCCAGCAGTGAGGACAGGGCGTCCTACGAGCAGTACTTC.

The gene calls are TRBV29-1 and TRBJ2-3, with 15 bases aligning to TRBD2. The V segment lost 4 bases and the J segment 5 bases; nucleotides outside the gene matches: 7. The CDR3 is made up of 16 amino acids. Germline CDR1 is SQVTM and CDR2 is ANQGSEA. The CDR3 DNA sequence: TGCAGCGTTGTAACCGGACTAGCGGGGGGGCAAGATACGCAGTATTTT. Its protein is CSVVTGLAGGQDTQYF.

V and J are TRBV5-1 and TRBJ2-1, with a weak D call TRBD1 (6 bases). Deletions cut 4 bases from V and 4 bases from J, with 15 bases between. The CDR3 loop spans 15 amino acids. Germline assignment: CDR1 SGHRS and CDR2 YFSETQ. The CDR3 nucleotides read TGCGCCAGCAGCCCCTACAGGGTGAGGTACAATGAGCAGTTCTTC. This translates into CASSPYRVRYNEQFF. The entire variable domain, with the rest obtained from reference TRBV5-1 and TRBJ2-1, is as follows: KAGVTQTPRYLIKTRGQQVTLSCSPISGHRSVSWYQQTPGQGLQFLFEYFSETQRNKGNFPGRFSGRQFSNSRSEMNVSTLELGDSALYLCASSPYRVRYNEQFFGPGTRLTVL.

This chain uses TRBV6-2 or TRBV6-3 with TRBJ1-6, with a tentative D call TRBD1 (5 bases). Per the germline V gene, CDR1 is MNHEY and CDR2 is SVGEGT. Trimming pared 2 bases from V and 6 bases from J, leaving 8 bases between. The CDR3 totals 14 residues. CDR3 nucleotide sequence: TGTGCCAGCAGTTACGACAGACCTAATTCACCCCTCCACTTT. It is translated as CASSYDRPNSPLHF.

This sequence joins TRBV6-2 or TRBV6-3 and TRBJ1-2; the match to TRBD1 covers 8 bases. Germline CDR1 reads MNHEY; CDR2 reads SVGEGT. The CDR3 spans 13 residues. V dropped 6 bases and J dropped 7; count of bases not matched to a gene: 7. CDR3 sequence (DNA): TGTGCCAGCAGCTTACAGGGGGGAGTTGGCTACACCTTC. Residues: CASSLQGGVGYTF.

The V gene is TRBV15, the J gene TRBJ2-3; 13 bases match TRBD2. This CDR3 spans 16 amino acids. V lost 1 base, J lost 5 bases, and 3 bases stayed unmatched. Germline V gene sequence: CDR1 LNHNV, CDR2 YYDKDF (reference sequence). The CDR3 sequence: CATSRGLAGGEDTQYF. The CDR3 bases are TGTGCCACCAGCAGAGGACTAGCGGGGGGCGAAGATACGCAGTATTTT.

This rearrangement joins TRBV11-2 to TRBJ2-1, with a possible D match to TRBD1 (6 bases). The germline CDR1 and CDR2 sequences are SGHAT and FQNNGV. Trimming stripped 3 bases from V and 2 bases from J, with 14 bases between. The CDR3 has 16 amino acids. The CDR3 loop is CASSFLQGLAYNEQFF. The CDR3 DNA reads TGTGCCAGCAGCTTCCTTCAGGGGCTCGCCTACAATGAGCAGTTCTTC.

The gene calls are TRBV6-6 and TRBJ1-4; no clear D gene. The V gene's germline CDR1 is MNHNY and CDR2 SVGAGI (reference sequence). The V end lost 2 bases, the J end lost 7 bases, and 11 bases lay between the germline ends. CDR3 length: 14 amino acids. In nucleotides, the CDR3 is TGTGCCAGCAGTTACCGTAGGGAGGGTGAAAAACTGTTTTTT. Its translation: CASSYRREGEKLFF.

This chain connects TRBV5-1 to TRBJ2-2; TRBD1 matches 8 bases. CDR1 and CDR2 (germline): SGHRS, YFSETQ. CDR3 length: 15 amino acids. J gave up 2 bases and V 2 bases, and 2 bases lay outside the gene matches. CDR3 bases: TGCGCCAGCAGCTTTGACAGGGGTAACACCGGGGAGCTGTTTTTT. Translated, it gives CASSFDRGNTGELFF.

The V and J genes are TRBV5-1 and TRBJ2-4; TRBD1 is a possible D gene (5 bases). V dropped 4 bases and J dropped 1 base, with 9 bases sitting between them. The germline V gene encodes CDR1 SGHRS and CDR2 YFSETQ. CDR3 length: 14 residues. The CDR3 sequence: CASSVTVAKNIQYF. DNA of the CDR3: TGCGCCAGCAGCGTGACAGTCGCCAAAAACATTCAGTACTTC.

The V and J genes are TRBV5-1 and TRBJ2-7; D may be TRBD1 (5 bases). CDR1 is SGHRS and CDR2 is YFSETQ in the germline V gene. CDR3 length: 14 amino acids. Trimming pared 1 base from V and 6 bases from J, leaving 14 bases between. CDR3 region: CASSLTGARREQYF. As DNA, the CDR3 is TGCGCCAGCAGCTTGACAGGAGCGCGGCGCGAGCAGTACTTC.

For this clone: This specimen includes other DNA sequences encoding the same CDR3. The chain employs TRBV19 and TRBJ1-1; possibly TRBD1 for D (5 bases). The CDR3 is made up of 13 amino acids. Per germline, CDR1 LNHDA and CDR2 SQIVND (reference sequence). Trimming pared 6 bases from V and 2 bases from J, leaving 10 bases between. CDR3 DNA: TGTGCCAGTAGCACGACAGTTAACACTGAAGCTTTCTTT. Its protein product is CASSTTVNTEAFF.

The chain combines TRBV30 with TRBJ2-1; the match to TRBD2 covers 7 bases. The CDR3 totals 13 residues. CDR1 and CDR2 from the germline V gene are GTSNPN and SVGIG (reference sequence). V lost 3 bases and J lost 10; bases outside the gene matches: 9. DNA for the CDR3: TGTGCCTGGAGAGACAGTGGGAGGGGCGAGCAGTTCTTC. This sequence encodes CAWRDSGRGEQFF.

This chain connects TRBV29-1 to TRBJ1-2; 7 nucleotides agree with TRBD1. Germline CDR1 SQVTM, CDR2 ANQGSEA. V trimming: 7 bases; J trimming: 4 bases; junction bases outside the gene matches: 9. The CDR3 runs 13 residues. In DNA form, the CDR3 reads TGCAGCGCTTCTAGGGGGCAGGGCTATGGCTACACCTTC. It is translated as CSASRGQGYGYTF.

The chain links TRBV30 to TRBJ2-6, with TRBD1 identical over 10 bases. The CDR3 runs to 16 residues. The germline gives CDR1 GTSNPN, CDR2 SVGIG (reference sequence). V shed 5 bases, J shed 0 bases, and the junction held 4 bases outside the gene matches. CDR3 loop: CAWSGTGVSGANVLTF. The CDR3 DNA sequence: TGTGCCTGGTCCGGGACAGGGGTCTCTGGGGCCAACGTCCTGACTTTC.

The chain couples TRBV5-1 to TRBJ2-5, with D tentatively TRBD1 (6 bases). This CDR3 region has 14 residues. Deletions cut 4 bases from V and 5 bases from J, with 15 bases between. Per germline, CDR1 SGHRS and CDR2 YFSETQ. The CDR3 here is CASSPTGIGETQYF. The CDR3 DNA is TGCGCCAGCAGCCCCACAGGGATTGGTGAGACCCAGTACTTC.